This T cell receptor beta chain was sequenced during a study of PD-L1 blockade in urothelial cancer. Synthetic TCR analog templates were spiked into all PCRs individually. Some clones are missing from TCRdb's copy, which holds only in-frame ones; the method was immunoSEQ multiplex PCR. This sample yields around 69,000 clones, of which about 91% are seen a single time; around 0.94% belongs to the top ten. The time point: peripheral blood 6 weeks after treatment start. All patients carried locally advanced or metastatic urothelial carcinoma. Every patient provided from 1 to 8 samples, collected pretreatment and on-treatment. Study-wide results and caveats: Below-median pretreatment blood TCR clonality was associated with improved progression-free and overall survival.

CDR3 length: 13 residues. Germline CDR1 and CDR2: SEHNR and FQNEAQ (reference sequence). The trim removed 4 bases at V and 14 bases at J, leaving 4 bases unmatched. Regarding this clone: Its antigen is undetermined.

The sequences come from PBMCs, collected around atezolizumab (anti-PD-L1) treatment. This clonotype was obtained from an elderly woman with urothelial cancer. The chain joins TRBV7-9 to TRBJ2-1; 14 bases align to TRBD2. The DNA of the CDR3 is TGTGCCAGCAGCTCCGAGACTAGCGGGAGGGAGTTCTTC. It encodes CASSSETSGREFF.